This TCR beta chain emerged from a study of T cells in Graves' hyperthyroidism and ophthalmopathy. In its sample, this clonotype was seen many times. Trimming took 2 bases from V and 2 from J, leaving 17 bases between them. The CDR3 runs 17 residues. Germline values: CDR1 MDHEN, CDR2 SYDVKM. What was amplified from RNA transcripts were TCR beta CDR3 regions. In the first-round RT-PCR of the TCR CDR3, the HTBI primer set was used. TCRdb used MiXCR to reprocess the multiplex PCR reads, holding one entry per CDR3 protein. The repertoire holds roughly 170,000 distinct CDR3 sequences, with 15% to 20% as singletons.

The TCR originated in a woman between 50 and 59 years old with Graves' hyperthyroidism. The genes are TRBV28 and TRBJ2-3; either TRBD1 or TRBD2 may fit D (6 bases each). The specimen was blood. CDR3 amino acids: CASSLEKQGGDTDTQYF. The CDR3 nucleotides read TGTGCCAGCAGTTTAGAAAAACAGGGCGGGGACACAGATACGCAGTATTTT.